The 23 T cell receptor beta chains reported below all come from one sample, sequenced in a study of early T cells in non-severe SARS-CoV-2 infection. TCRdb called the 5' RACE reads again in MiXCR, with one record for every CDR3 protein. The sample holds around 72,000 distinct CDR3 sequences; 10% are singletons and the top ten take around 8%. The sample in question was whole blood, obtained at baseline. All receptors derive from an adult who was a healthcare worker with PCR-confirmed SARS-CoV-2 infection or an uninfected control (not recorded which).

This clonotype was found many times. This chain connects TRBV27 to TRBJ2-4, with 13 bases matching TRBD2. V was pared by 5 bases and J by 8 bases, with 15 bases of the junction left unmatched. Germline V CDR1 and CDR2: MNHEY, SMNVEV (reference sequence). The CDR3 is made up of 18 amino acids. The CDR3 spells CASSILPPGLAGKHIQYF. The CDR3 coding sequence is TGTGCCAGCAGTATATTACCACCGGGACTAGCGGGGAAGCACATTCAGTACTTC.

The chain carries TRBV18 and TRBJ1-5; 7 nucleotides line up with TRBD1. The CDR3 is 14 amino acids. The germline CDR1 and CDR2 sequences are KGHSH and LQKENI. Trimming took 6 bases from V and 5 from J; bases not matched to a gene: 7. CDR3: CASSPTGLDQPQHF. The CDR3, as DNA: TGTGCCAGCTCCCCGACAGGGCTGGATCAGCCCCAGCATTTT.

The genes are TRBV7-2 and TRBJ1-3; no reliable D call. Trimming left V 0 bases short and J 4 bases short, with 10 bases between. The CDR3 loop spans 15 amino acids. In germline, CDR1 is SGHTA, CDR2 FQGNSA. The CDR3, as DNA: TGTGCCAGCAGCTTAGCCGGCCAGCCGGGAAACACCATATATTTT. Translating gives CASSLAGQPGNTIYF.

CDR3 sequence reads: CASSPHYGTAEAFF. Here the CDR3 DNA reads TGCGCCAGCAGCCCTCATTATGGGACGGCTGAAGCTTTCTTT. The chain is built from TRBV5-1 and TRBJ1-1; the D gene is possibly TRBD1 (5 bases). Germline loops: CDR1 SGHRS, CDR2 YFSETQ. CDR3 length: 14 amino acids. Trimming stripped 4 bases from V and 6 bases from J, with 16 bases between.

This clonotype turned up a few times. V is TRBV5-1 and J is TRBJ1-6; TRBD1 might be the D (6 bases). V dropped 0 bases and J dropped 9 bases, with 13 bases sitting between them. Per germline, CDR1 SGHRS and CDR2 YFSETQ. CDR3 length: 15 amino acids. The CDR3 protein is CASSLGGTSSSPLHF. CDR3 nucleotide sequence: TGCGCCAGCAGCTTGGGCGGGACAAGTAGTTCACCCCTCCACTTT. Looking up the rest from reference TRBV5-1 and TRBJ1-6 gives the full variable domain: KAGVTQTPRYLIKTRGQQVTLSCSPISGHRSVSWYQQTPGQGLQFLFEYFSETQRNKGNFPGRFSGRQFSNSRSEMNVSTLELGDSALYLCASSLGGTSSSPLHFGNGTRLTVT.

In DNA, the CDR3 is TGTGCTAGTGGTTTGGTAATTGGCGAGGTTACTCCACCCCTCCACTTT. Its translation: CASGLVIGEVTPPLHF. The chain uses TRBV12-5 and TRBJ1-6, with D unresolved. With 0 bases removed from V and 11 bases from J, the gap between germline ends came to 17 bases. Germline lookup yields CDR1 LGHNT and CDR2 FRNRAP. This CDR3 is 16 amino acids long. Together with reference TRBV12-5 and TRBJ1-6, the CDR3 gives the full variable domain: DARVTQTPRHKVTEMGQEVTMRCQPILGHNTVFWYRQTMMQGLELLAYFRNRAPLDDSGMPKDRFSAEMPDATLATLKIQPSEPRDSAVYFCASGLVIGEVTPPLHFGNGTRLTVT.

The J gene is TRBJ2-3, the V gene TRBV29-1, with 14 positions matching TRBD2. This CDR3 region has 15 residues. V gave up 7 bases and J gave up 4 bases; unmatched junction bases: 7. Germline V gene data show CDR1 as SQVTM and CDR2 as ANQGSEA. The CDR3 loop is CSERLAGGRADTQYF. In DNA, the CDR3 is TGCAGCGAAAGACTAGCGGGGGGGCGCGCAGATACGCAGTATTTT.

This clonotype was seen a handful of times. The rearrangement uses TRBV7-2 and TRBJ2-1; the D gene is possibly TRBD2 (6 bases). This CDR3 is 14 amino acids long. Trimming removed 5 bases from V and 6 bases from J, with 14 bases in between. Germline CDR1 is SGHTA and CDR2 is FQGNSA. The CDR3 sequence: CASSPSLASNEQFF. CDR3 DNA: TGTGCCAGCAGCCCCAGTCTAGCGAGCAATGAGCAGTTCTTC.

Of note for this clonotype: A read error may account for a junction end that differs from germline. This chain connects TRBV29-1 to TRBJ2-1; no reliable D call. The CDR3 sequence is 13 residues long. The germline gives CDR1 SQVTM, CDR2 ANQGSEA. CDR3 in DNA: TGCAGCGTTACTCATTTATCCTTCAATGAGCAGTTCTTC. The encoded protein is CSVTHLSFNEQFF.

The chain carries TRBV4-1 and TRBJ2-1; TRBD1 matches at 9 bases. This CDR3 region has 16 residues. In germline, CDR1 is MGHRA, CDR2 YSYEKL. With 3 bases clipped from V and 3 bases from J, the junction kept 6 bases outside the gene matches. The CDR3 loop is CASSQAGQGLYNEQFF. Written as DNA, the CDR3 is TGCGCCAGCAGCCAGGCGGGACAGGGCCTCTACAATGAGCAGTTCTTC.

The V call is TRBV3-1, the J call TRBJ1-6, with D maybe TRBD1 (5 bases). V was trimmed by 1 base and J by 17 bases, leaving 12 bases between them. Germline V gene lookup returns CDR1 LGHDT and CDR2 YNNKEL (reference sequence). There are 12 residues in the CDR3. CDR3 sequence (DNA): TGTGCCAGCAGCCAAGGGGACTTGTTAGTCCACTTT. Protein product: CASSQGDLLVHF.

The sample holds a few counts of this clonotype. The chain employs TRBV12-3 or TRBV12-4 and TRBJ1-1, with D hard to call. V lost 3 bases and J lost 5, with 10 bases in between. CDR3 length equals 13 residues. CDR3 bases: TGTGCCAGCAGTTTCGGATCCTGGACTGAAGCTTTCTTT. Residues: CASSFGSWTEAFF.

This clonotype was picked up a small number of times. The rearrangement uses TRBV27 and TRBJ1-2; maybe TRBD1 (5 bases). The CDR3 is 15 residues long. Trimming cost V 0 bases and J 4 bases, with 12 bases left between them. The germline V gene encodes CDR1 MNHEY and CDR2 SMNVEV (reference sequence). This CDR3 reads CASSLSGPILYGYTF. The CDR3 bases are TGTGCCAGCAGTTTATCGGGACCGATACTCTATGGCTACACCTTC.

CDR3 nucleotide sequence: TGTGCCAGCAGTGAAAGGGGCGAGCAGTACTTC. Protein product: CASSERGEQYF. V usage is TRBV2 and J usage is TRBJ2-7; D possibly corresponds to TRBD1 (5 bases). The CDR3 has 11 amino acids. Germline assignment: CDR1 SNHLY and CDR2 FYNNEI. V was clipped by 2 bases and J by 6 bases, with 5 bases between them.

This clonotype was seen only a few times. This chain uses TRBV5-1 with TRBJ2-7; D perhaps matches TRBD1 (5 bases). CDR1 is SGHRS, CDR2 YFSETQ, per germline. This CDR3 region has 15 residues. Trimming pared 4 bases from V and 7 bases from J, leaving 21 bases between. The CDR3 DNA follows: TGCGCCAGCAGCCTTGAGACCCGACAGCCCCGAGAGCAGTACTTC. Its protein product is CASSLETRQPREQYF.

The rearrangement links TRBV2 to TRBJ1-4; D remains unclear. Trimming cost V 8 bases and J 8 bases, with 15 bases left between them. CDR1 is SNHLY, CDR2 FYNNEI, per germline. This CDR3 is 13 amino acids long. The CDR3 loop reads CASLGDFREKLFF. In nucleotides, the CDR3 is TGTGCCAGCCTGGGCGACTTTAGGGAAAAACTGTTTTTT.

Only a few counts were recorded for this clonotype. This rearrangement joins TRBV25-1 to TRBJ2-1, with 7 nucleotides matching TRBD1. V shed 8 bases and J 4 bases; nucleotides not matched to a gene: 8. The germline V gene has CDR1 MGHDK and CDR2 SYGVNS. This CDR3 contains 14 residues. The CDR3, as DNA: TGTGCCAGCGCCGGCACAGGGGTATACAATGAGCAGTTCTTC. As protein: CASAGTGVYNEQFF.

This clonotype was observed at least ten times. The chain uses TRBV11-3 and TRBJ2-2; D is perhaps TRBD1 or TRBD2 (5 bases each). V gave up 5 bases and J gave up 5 bases, with 18 bases separating them. Germline CDR1 is SGHNT and CDR2 is YENEEA. CDR3 length equals 16 residues. This chain's CDR3 is CASSLRTGTGTGELFF. CDR3 bases: TGTGCCAGCAGCCTACGGACCGGGACCGGGACCGGGGAGCTGTTTTTT.

This clonotype was seen once. The chain employs TRBV6-6 and TRBJ2-1; 11 bases agree with TRBD2. J was trimmed by 7 bases and V by 0 bases; bases with no gene match: 5. From germline, CDR1 is MNHNY and CDR2 SVGAGI (reference sequence). This CDR3 is 16 amino acids long. The CDR3, as DNA: TGTGCCAGCAGTTACTCGACTAGCGGGGATGGGAATGAGCAGTTCTTC. As protein: CASSYSTSGDGNEQFF.

At least ten counts were recorded for this clonotype. The chain recombines TRBV7-3 with TRBJ1-1; D is ambiguous. CDR1 SGHTA and CDR2 FQGTGA come from the germline V gene. This CDR3 contains 14 residues. V was trimmed by 8 bases and J by 4 bases, leaving 17 bases between them. The DNA of the CDR3 is TGTGCCAGCGCAGATTTGGGAGGTGGCACTGAAGCTTTCTTT. It encodes CASADLGGGTEAFF. Complete variable domain (other parts from reference TRBV7-3 and TRBJ1-1): GAGVSQTPSNKVTEKGKYVELRCDPISGHTALYWYRQSLGQGPEFLIYFQGTGAADDSGLPNDRFFAVRPEGSVSTLKIQRTERGDSAVYLCASADLGGGTEAFFGQGTRLTVV.

This rearrangement joins TRBV9 to TRBJ2-3; 8 nucleotides line up with TRBD2. V was pared by 3 bases and J by 2 bases, with 8 bases of the junction left unmatched. CDR3 length equals 16 residues. CDR1 and CDR2 (germline): SGDLS, YYNGEE. CDR3 sequence (DNA): TGTGCCAGCAGCGACGACGCGGGGGGCCTCACAGATACGCAGTATTTT. Translated, it gives CASSDDAGGLTDTQYF.

The chain couples TRBV9 to TRBJ2-1; the D gene could be TRBD1 or TRBD2 (5 bases each). The CDR3 contains 15 residues. Trimming took off 4 bases at V and 4 bases at J, with 15 bases between the two ends. The V gene's germline CDR1 is SGDLS and CDR2 YYNGEE. CDR3 coding DNA: TGTGCCAGCAGCTCGGGGCAGGGCGGTTACAATGAGCAGTTCTTC. It translates to CASSSGQGGYNEQFF.

The chain employs TRBV5-4 and TRBJ1-1, with 7 bases aligning to TRBD1. Germline V CDR1 and CDR2: SGHNT, YYREEE (reference sequence). V dropped 0 bases and J dropped 8; count of bases not matched to a gene: 1. The CDR3 totals 12 residues. CDR3 DNA: TGTGCCAGCAGCTTGGCGGACAGGGAAGCTTTCTTT. It specifies CASSLADREAFF. Drawing the rest from reference TRBV5-4 and TRBJ1-1, the complete variable domain is ETGVTQSPTHLIKTRGQQVTLRCSSQSGHNTVSWYQQALGQGPQFIFQYYREEENGRGNFPPRFSGLQFPNYSSELNVNALELDDSALYLCASSLADREAFFGQGTRLTVV.